This T cell receptor beta chain appears in the sequencing data of a study of blood T cell repertoires in COVID-19. Study-wide context: The United States, Italy and Spain were the sources of the acute and convalescent COVID-19 samples.

The CDR3 runs to 12 residues. V lost 4 bases and J lost 5, with 8 bases in between. This clone was detected only once. In the original processing: By means of reference gene primer amplification, nucleated cell counts were estimated. Only in-frame clones appear in the TCRdb table, and some are missing; sequencing was by immunoSEQ multiplex PCR. V and J calls and clone size are those listed in that table; D and trimming were worked out from the DNA. The sample yields about 140,000 clones, 60% to 85% seen once. This sequence was found in an older woman with acute or convalescent COVID-19. The chain links TRBV23-1 to TRBJ1-1; a weak D match, TRBD1 (5 bases). TRBV23-1 is marked as an open reading frame, function uncertain. The source material was peripheral blood. In DNA, the CDR3 is TGCGCCAGCAGTCCGGGGGTAACTGAAGCTTTCTTT. Translating it yields CASSPGVTEAFF.